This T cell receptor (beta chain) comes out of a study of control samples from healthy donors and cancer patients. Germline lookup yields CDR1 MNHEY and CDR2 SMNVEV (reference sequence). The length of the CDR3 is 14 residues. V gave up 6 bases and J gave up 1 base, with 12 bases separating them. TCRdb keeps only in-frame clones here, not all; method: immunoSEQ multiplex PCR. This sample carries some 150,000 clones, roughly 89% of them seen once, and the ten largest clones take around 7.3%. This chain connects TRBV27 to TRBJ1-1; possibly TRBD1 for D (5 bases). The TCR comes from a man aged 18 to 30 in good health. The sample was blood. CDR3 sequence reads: CASSYSGGNTEAFF. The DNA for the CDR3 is TGTGCCAGCAGCTACTCGGGGGGGAACACTGAAGCTTTCTTT.